This T cell receptor (beta chain) was retrieved from a study of blood T cell repertoires in COVID-19. Study information: From the United States, Italy and Spain came samples of acute and convalescent COVID-19.

TCRdb keeps only in-frame clones here, not all; method: immunoSEQ multiplex PCR. The sample includes 200,000 to 250,000 clones, 70% to 85% of them seen just once. CDR3 size: 15 residues. Germline loops: CDR1 SGHRS, CDR2 YFSETQ. V was pared by 2 bases and J by 6 bases, with 16 bases between. The sequence was collected from a woman older than 75 with COVID-19, enrolled during active disease. The chain is built from TRBV5-1 and TRBJ2-3, with a tentative D call TRBD2 (6 bases). Input material: peripheral blood. CDR3 loop: CASSLSGDPLDTQYF. As DNA, the CDR3 is TGCGCCAGCAGCTTATCGGGGGACCCGCTGGATACGCAGTATTTT.